Below, 6 T cell receptor beta chains from the same sample are listed, as sequenced in a study of blood T cell repertoires in COVID-19. Here immunoSEQ multiplex PCR was the method, and the copy in TCRdb shows in-frame clones only, minus some. This table has about 110,000 clones, 88% appearing once. The sample taken for sequencing was peripheral blood. The receptors stem from a human donor in a cohort sampled during active COVID-19.

Comments on this clone: This same CDR3 is encoded by further DNA sequences in the sample. This rearrangement joins TRBV14 to TRBJ1-1, with no clear D. V dropped 4 bases and J dropped 2 bases, with 8 bases sitting between them. CDR1 and CDR2 from the germline V gene are SGHDN and FVKESK. This CDR3 comprises 13 residues. CDR3 loop: CASSRGLNTEAFF. In DNA, the CDR3 is TGTGCCAGCAGCCGTGGCTTAAACACTGAAGCTTTCTTT.

J is TRBJ1-2 and V is TRBV19; D gene ambiguous. The length of the CDR3 is 14 residues. Germline V gene data show CDR1 as LNHDA and CDR2 as SQIVND (reference sequence). V lost 7 bases and J lost 0, with 12 bases in between. The CDR3 nucleotides read TGTGCCAGTACCTTCCAGGCTACTAACTATGGCTACACCTTC. Encoded protein: CASTFQATNYGYTF.

The CDR3 reads CASSQDIATGNEQFF. CDR3 in DNA: TGTGCCAGCAGCCAAGATATTGCGACAGGCAATGAGCAGTTCTTC. J is TRBJ2-1 and V is TRBV3-1 (or the pseudogene TRBV3-2), with D tentatively TRBD1 (6 bases). The V gene's germline CDR1 is LGHDT and CDR2 YNNKEL (reference sequence). Trimming left V 0 bases short and J 6 bases short, with 12 bases between. The CDR3 contains 15 residues.

The J gene is TRBJ2-1, the V gene TRBV13; 8 bases agree with TRBD2. The CDR3 is 16 residues long. The germline V gene encodes CDR1 PRHDT and CDR2 FYEKMQ (reference sequence). J gave up 7 bases and V 5 bases, and 13 bases lay outside the gene matches. This CDR3 is CASSPPQRELKNEQFF. The CDR3 DNA sequence: TGTGCCAGCAGCCCTCCCCAGCGGGAGCTAAAAAATGAGCAGTTCTTC.

The chain couples TRBV12-3 or TRBV12-4 to TRBJ2-1, with D unresolved. V dropped 0 bases and J dropped 6 bases, with 3 bases sitting between them. The CDR3 sequence is 12 residues long. The CDR3 coding sequence is TGTGCCAGCAGTTTAGCTCTCAATGAGCAGTTCTTC. Its translation: CASSLALNEQFF.

The chain uses TRBV11-2 and TRBJ2-1; unclear D gene. V was shortened by 0 bases and J by 4 bases, with 7 bases between the two germline ends. The germline gives CDR1 SGHAT, CDR2 FQNNGV. This CDR3 is built from 14 residues. CDR3 in amino acids: CASSLETLYNEQFF. Written as DNA, the CDR3 is TGTGCCAGCAGCTTAGAAACACTATACAATGAGCAGTTCTTC.